This TCR beta chain was recorded in a study of blood T cell repertoires in COVID-19. Profiling relied on immunoSEQ multiplex PCR, and the TCRdb table lists in-frame clones only, not all of them. The sample lists fewer than 45,000 clones; 85% to 95% were seen once. The source is a human donor in a cohort sampled during active COVID-19. The sample was peripheral blood.

The CDR3 coding sequence is TGTGCCAGCAGTTACTCACCCCACAGGGGGGAGAGGGAGCCCCAGCATTTT. It encodes CASSYSPHRGEREPQHF. The J gene is TRBJ1-5, the V gene TRBV6-2 or TRBV6-3, with 8 positions matching TRBD1. CDR3 size: 17 residues. V trimming: 0 bases; J trimming: 8 bases; junction bases outside the gene matches: 12. The germline CDR1 and CDR2 sequences are MNHEY and SVGEGT.